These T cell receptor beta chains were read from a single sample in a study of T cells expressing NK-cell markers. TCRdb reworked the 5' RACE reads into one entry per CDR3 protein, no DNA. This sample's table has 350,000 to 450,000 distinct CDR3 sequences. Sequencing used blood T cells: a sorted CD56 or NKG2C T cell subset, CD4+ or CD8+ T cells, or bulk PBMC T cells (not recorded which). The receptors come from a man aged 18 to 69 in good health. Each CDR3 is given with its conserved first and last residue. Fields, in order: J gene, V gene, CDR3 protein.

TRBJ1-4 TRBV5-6 CASSTRQRTNEKLFF
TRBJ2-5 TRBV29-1 CSERPGQGVETQYF
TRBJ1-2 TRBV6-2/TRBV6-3 CASSYRTVNYGYTF
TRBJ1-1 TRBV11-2 CASSPTPTGSVFF
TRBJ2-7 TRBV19 CASRPRSGSYYEQYF
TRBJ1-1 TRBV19 CASSMPGQGRATEAFF
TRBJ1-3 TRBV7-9 CASRITTGDAGNTIYF
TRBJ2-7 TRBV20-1 CSAGSGPGSYEQYF
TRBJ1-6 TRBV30 CAWSTDGVSPLHF
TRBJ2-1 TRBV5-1 CASSAKNSGQGAKGFSYNEQFF
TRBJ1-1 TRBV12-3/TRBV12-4 CASSIYGSEAFF
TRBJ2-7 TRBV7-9 CASSLGSGGSYEQYF
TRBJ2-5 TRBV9 CASSVAPPTRGQETQYF
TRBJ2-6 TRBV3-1 CASSQASWTAGANVLTF
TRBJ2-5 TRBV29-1 CSVTAGGFQETQYF
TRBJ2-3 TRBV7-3 CASSRTSGGGSTDTQYF
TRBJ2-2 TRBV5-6 CASSLTGLYTGELFF
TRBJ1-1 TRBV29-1 CSGKAGHLNTEAFF
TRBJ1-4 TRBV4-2 CASSPDRRLNEKLFF
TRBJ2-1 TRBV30 CALRGDNEQFF
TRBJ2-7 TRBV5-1 CASSLVPGLATYEQYF
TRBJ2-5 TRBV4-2 CASSHLSGRRETQYF
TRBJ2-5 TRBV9 CASSVVKGNGGETQYF
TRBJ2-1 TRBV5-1 CASSLQVGTYNEQFF
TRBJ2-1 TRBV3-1 CASSPGWGVTYNEQFF
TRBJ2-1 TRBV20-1 CSARNSGGAYNEQFF
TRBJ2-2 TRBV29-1 CSVGTGATGELFF
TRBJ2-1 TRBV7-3 CASSSPVSSGGSYNEQFF
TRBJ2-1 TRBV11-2 CASSLVAGGEQFF
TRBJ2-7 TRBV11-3 CASSLTSGEQYF
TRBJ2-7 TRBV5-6 CASSFGGVLRNQYF
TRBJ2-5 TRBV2 CASSFMGETQYF
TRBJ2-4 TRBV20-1 CSARERRGMAKNIQYF
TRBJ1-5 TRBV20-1 CSVPRGPNQPQHF
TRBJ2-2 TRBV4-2 CASSPRRGAPGELFF
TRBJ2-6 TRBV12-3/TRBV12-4 CASSLLWDLGTPGTF
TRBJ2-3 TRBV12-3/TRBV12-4 CASRKRQDRYTDTQYF
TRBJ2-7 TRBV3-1 CASSRNLAGTYEQYF
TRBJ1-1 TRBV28 CASSQVLRMNTEAFF
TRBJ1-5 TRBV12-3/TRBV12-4 CVSSTRGQSNQPQHF
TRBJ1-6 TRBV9 CASSQDPRVLNSPLHF